This T cell receptor beta chain was sequenced for a study of T cell responses to AZD1222 COVID-19 vaccine. V lost 0 bases to trimming and J lost 11 bases, with 12 bases between them. CDR3 length: 13 residues. Germline V CDR1 and CDR2: LGHNA, YSLEER. The method was immunoSEQ multiplex PCR; TCRdb's version includes in-frame clones alone and lacks a portion of them. The data hold roughly 100,000 clones, with more than 70% observed a single time. Overall study results and limits: Clonal diversity was possibly underestimated; the donors were predominantly white British and more often female. CD4 TCRs linked to vaccination spanned spike, dominating at 160-218 and 743-854. Just five or six AZD1222 recipients were seropositive at baseline.

For this clone: Its antigen is currently unknown.

The chain is built from TRBV4-3 and TRBJ2-3; D is possibly TRBD1 (6 bases). This specimen was peripheral blood, taken on day 0 of AZD1222 vaccination. This TCR derives from an adult in good health. The CDR3 reads CASSQEAGVGQYF. The CDR3 region has the DNA TGCGCCAGCAGCCAAGAGGCAGGGGTTGGGCAGTATTTT.